Listed below are T cell receptor beta chains from one sample, sequenced in a study of CD8+ T cells in alopecia areata. This table comes from immunoSEQ multiplex PCR, and its TCRdb copy is limited to in-frame clones, with some not included. The sample lists some 100,000 clones; roughly 63% were seen once. The material was CD8+ T cells sorted from blood, obtained at week 4, from a patient treated with tofacitinib. These receptors were taken from a human donor with alopecia areata. CDR3s include the opening cysteine and the closing phenylalanine or tryptophan. D genes are given only for firm matches. Clone size is not always given. Where it is, it says once, few, many or a class for expanded clones.

V gene	clone size	J gene	D gene	CDR3 DNA	CDR3 protein
TRBV29-1	.	TRBJ2-2	TRBD2	TGCAGCGTTGACGGACTAGCGGGTAACACCGGGGAGCTGTTTTTT	CSVDGLAGNTGELFF
TRBV28	.	TRBJ1-2	.	TGTGCCAGCAGTTCCCCCGGGGGCTTCCTGGCTAGCACCTTC	CASSSPGGFLASTF
TRBV27	.	TRBJ2-7	TRBD1	TGTGCCAGCAGTTTGGACAGGGGTACCTACGAGCAGTACTTC	CASSLDRGTYEQYF
TRBV5-6	.	TRBJ1-6	.	TGTGCCAGCAGCTTGGACACGGGGATTTCACCCCTCCACTTT	CASSLDTGISPLHF
TRBV30	.	TRBJ2-2	.	TGTGCCTTGGAAGGGCCCTACACCGGGGAGCTGTTTTTT	CALEGPYTGELFF
TRBV30	.	TRBJ2-7	.	TGTGCCTGGAGCAGCTCCTACGAGCAGTACTTC	CAWSSSYEQYF
TRBV7-9	.	TRBJ2-1	.	TGTGCCAGCAGCAAGGGGGAGCAGTTCTTC	CASSKGEQFF
TRBV30	few	TRBJ2-7	.	TGTGCCTGGAGGGACAGCAGCTCCTACGAGCAGTACTTC	CAWRDSSSYEQYF
TRBV29-1	.	TRBJ2-5	TRBD2	TGCAGCGTTACAGAGGGACTACAAGAGACCCAGTACTTC	CSVTEGLQETQYF
TRBV30	.	TRBJ1-2	.	TGTGCCTGGAGTCGGGGGACTGTCAACTATGGCTACACCTTC	CAWSRGTVNYGYTF
TRBV7-9	few	TRBJ2-5	.	TGTGCCAGCAGCCCCCGGGACTCCGGTCAGACCCAGTACTTC	CASSPRDSGQTQYF
TRBV29-1	once	TRBJ2-3	TRBD2	TGCAGCGCTTTCCCGGGACTAGCGGGGGGGGCGTATTTT	CSAFPGLAGGAYF
TRBV7-9	.	TRBJ2-5	.	TGTGCCAGCAGCTTGGGCAGATCCCAAGAGACCCAGTACTTC	CASSLGRSQETQYF
TRBV11-1	.	TRBJ2-3	.	TGTGCCAGCAGCCCCGGCCACCTAAGGGATACGCAGTATTTT	CASSPGHLRDTQYF
TRBV29-1	once	TRBJ2-7	.	TGCAGCTCCAAGGGTCCTCAACTCTACGAGCAGTACTTC	CSSKGPQLYEQYF
TRBV7-9	.	TRBJ2-5	.	TGTGCCAGCAGCTCGGAAGGAAAAGGAGTTTTAGGGGAGACCCAGTACTTC	CASSSEGKGVLGETQYF
TRBV7-6	.	TRBJ1-1	.	TGTGCCAGCAGCTTAGGGAGGGCGGGCACTGAAGCTTTCTTT	CASSLGRAGTEAFF
TRBV13	.	TRBJ1-2	.	TGTGCCAGCAGCTTAGCGGGGGCAGTACACGGCTACACCTTC	CASSLAGAVHGYTF
TRBV30	few	TRBJ2-7	TRBD1	TGTGCCTGGAGTACTATGACAGGGCTAAGCTACGAGCAGTACTTC	CAWSTMTGLSYEQYF
TRBV5-8	.	TRBJ2-7	.	TGTGCCACCGGGGGGAACGAGGACAGCCCCTACGAGCAGTACTTC	CATGGNEDSPYEQYF
TRBV30	once	TRBJ1-2	.	TGTGCCTGGAGGTTCTTAGAGGCCCCCCCTTATGGCTACACCTTC	CAWRFLEAPPYGYTF
TRBV5-4	.	TRBJ2-5	TRBD1	TGTGCCAGCAGTAGGGGACAGCTGGAGGAGACCCAGTACTTC	CASSRGQLEETQYF
TRBV29-1	.	TRBJ1-1	.	TGCAGCGTTGAAGTTGTGGCAGGGGCCAACACTGAAGCTTTCTTT	CSVEVVAGANTEAFF
TRBV7-9	.	TRBJ1-2	.	TGTGCCAGCAGCTTAGGGGCGGCTAACTATGGCTACACCTTC	CASSLGAANYGYTF
TRBV7-9	.	TRBJ2-7	.	TGTGCCAGCAGCGCCGGACCTCTCGAGCAGTACTTC	CASSAGPLEQYF
TRBV6-6	.	TRBJ2-5	.	TGTGCCAGCAGTACAAGCCGAGAGACCCAGTACTTC	CASSTSRETQYF